A selection of T cell receptor beta chains follows, all from one sample in a study of blood T cell repertoires in COVID-19. Repertoires were generated with immunoSEQ multiplex PCR, while TCRdb's copy carries only in-frame clones and drops some. The sample has about 140,000 clones, 70% to 85% seen once. The sample comprised peripheral blood. These receptors were taken from a man in his 60s who had recovered from COVID-19. The CDR3 runs from the conserved cysteine through the conserved F or W. D genes are given only for firm matches. Where a row states a size, it is once, few, many or the class of an expanded clone; other rows omit it.

v_gene	d_gene	j_gene	abundance	CDR3aa	CDR3nt
TRBV5-4	TRBD2	TRBJ2-5	-	CASSAGTREQVTQYF	TGTGCCAGCAGCGCCGGGACTAGAGAACAAGTGACCCAGTACTTC
TRBV4-2	TRBD2	TRBJ2-3	-	CASSQVRGGTQYF	TGTGCCAGCAGCCAAGTCCGCGGGGGTACGCAGTATTTT
TRBV5-1	TRBD1	TRBJ1-2	-	CASSTGTGSYGYTF	TGCGCCAGCAGCACCGGGACAGGGAGCTATGGCTACACCTTC
TRBV4-3	-	TRBJ2-3	once	CASSQGRDWGTDTQYF	TGCGCCAGCAGCCAAGGCCGGGACTGGGGCACAGATACGCAGTATTTT
TRBV7-9	-	TRBJ2-7	few	CASSSGGRISSYEQYF	TGTGCCAGCAGCTCCGGCGGGCGGATCTCGTCCTACGAGCAGTACTTC
TRBV10-3	-	TRBJ1-1	-	CAISDGPTGTEAFF	TGTGCCATCAGTGATGGGCCTACGGGGACTGAAGCTTTCTTT
TRBV14	TRBD1	TRBJ1-4	few	CASSAGTGVKEKLFF	TGTGCCAGCAGCGCCGGGACAGGGGTGAAGGAAAAACTGTTTTTT
TRBV5-1	TRBD2	TRBJ2-2	-	CASRKAGGDAGELFF	TGCGCCAGCAGGAAAGCGGGAGGGGACGCCGGGGAGCTGTTTTTT
TRBV27	-	TRBJ1-1	-	CASSLYRNTEAFF	TGTGCCAGCAGTTTATACAGGAACACTGAAGCTTTCTTT
TRBV30	-	TRBJ2-5	-	CACQGRETQYF	TGTGCCTGTCAGGGTCGGGAGACCCAGTACTTC
TRBV3-1/TRBV3-2	TRBD1	TRBJ1-4	-	CASSPPGQGGHEKLFF	TGTGCCAGCAGCCCCCCGGGACAGGGGGGGCATGAAAAACTGTTTTTT
TRBV30	-	TRBJ1-2	few	CAWSKIAGYGYTF	TGTGCCTGGAGTAAAATTGCAGGGTATGGCTACACCTTC
TRBV18	-	TRBJ2-2	-	CASSPNRDTQGELFF	TGTGCCAGCTCACCAAACCGGGACACTCAAGGGGAGCTGTTTTTT
TRBV18	-	TRBJ1-1	-	CASSTQGTEAFF	TGTGCCAGCTCCACCCAGGGAACTGAAGCTTTCTTT
TRBV6-1	-	TRBJ2-7	-	CASSEARYEQYF	TGTGCCAGCAGTGAAGCCCGCTACGAGCAGTACTTC
TRBV5-4	-	TRBJ1-3	-	CASSSKGAVHTIYF	TGTGCCAGCAGTTCCAAAGGGGCAGTACACACCATATATTTT
TRBV7-9	TRBD1	TRBJ2-4	few	CASERDSRNIQYF	TGTGCCAGCGAGAGGGACAGTCGGAACATTCAGTACTTC
TRBV11-1	-	TRBJ1-1	-	CASSLYRETEAFF	TGTGCCAGCAGCCTCTACAGGGAGACTGAAGCTTTCTTT
TRBV19	-	TRBJ2-2	few	CASSIVRANTGELFF	TGTGCCAGTAGTATAGTGAGGGCGAACACCGGGGAGCTGTTTTTT
TRBV19	-	TRBJ1-1	few	CASSPRRRGNTEAFF	TGTGCCAGTAGTCCACGCCGCAGGGGGAACACTGAAGCTTTCTTT
TRBV19	-	TRBJ1-5	-	CASSSRNFSNQPQHF	TGTGCCAGTTCTAGTCGGAATTTCAGCAATCAGCCCCAGCATTTT
TRBV7-2	TRBD1	TRBJ1-4	-	CASSSGGGQGREKLFF	TGTGCCAGCAGCTCTGGAGGGGGACAGGGACGAGAAAAACTGTTTTTT
TRBV4-3	-	TRBJ1-2	-	CASSQDYSAAEGIYGYTF	TGCGCCAGCAGCCAAGATTATTCGGCGGCGGAGGGGATCTATGGCTACACCTTC
TRBV11-2	-	TRBJ1-1	once	CASSAFGLVNTEAFF	TGTGCCAGCAGCGCCTTCGGACTGGTGAACACTGAAGCTTTCTTT
TRBV19	TRBD1	TRBJ2-1	-	CATWTGRNNEQFF	TGTGCCACCTGGACAGGGAGAAATAATGAGCAGTTCTTC
TRBV30	-	TRBJ2-1	-	CAWTLGSSSYNEQFF	TGTGCCTGGACCCTAGGGAGTAGCTCCTACAATGAGCAGTTCTTC
TRBV19	TRBD2	TRBJ2-7	-	CASSMGTSGASYEQYF	TGTGCCAGTAGTATGGGTACTAGCGGGGCGTCCTACGAGCAGTACTTC
TRBV3-1/TRBV3-2	TRBD1	TRBJ2-2	few	CASSQGTGGASGELFF	TGTGCCAGCAGCCAAGGGACAGGGGGCGCAAGCGGGGAGCTGTTTTTT
TRBV12-3/TRBV12-4	-	TRBJ2-5	-	CASSEQAQETQYF	TGTGCCAGCAGCGAACAGGCTCAAGAGACCCAGTACTTC